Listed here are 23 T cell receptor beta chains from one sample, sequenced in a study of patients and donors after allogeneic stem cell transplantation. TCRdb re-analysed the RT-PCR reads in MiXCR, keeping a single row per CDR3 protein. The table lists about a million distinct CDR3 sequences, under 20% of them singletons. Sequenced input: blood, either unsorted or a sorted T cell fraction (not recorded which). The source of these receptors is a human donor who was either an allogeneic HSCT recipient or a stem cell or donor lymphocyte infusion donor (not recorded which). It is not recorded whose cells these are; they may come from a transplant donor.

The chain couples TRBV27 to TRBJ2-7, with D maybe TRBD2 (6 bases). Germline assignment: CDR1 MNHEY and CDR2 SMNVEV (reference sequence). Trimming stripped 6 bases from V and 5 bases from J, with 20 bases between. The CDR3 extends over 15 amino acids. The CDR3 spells CASRRAAGRFHEQYF. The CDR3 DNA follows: TGTGCCAGCAGAAGAGCGGCGGGAAGGTTCCACGAGCAGTACTTC.

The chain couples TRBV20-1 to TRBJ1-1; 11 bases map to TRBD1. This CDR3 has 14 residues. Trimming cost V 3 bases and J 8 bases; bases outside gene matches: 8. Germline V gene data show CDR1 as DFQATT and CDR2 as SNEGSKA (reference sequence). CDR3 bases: TGCAGTGCTAGCCGCGGACAGGGGGCGCGGGAAGCTTTCTTT. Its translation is CSASRGQGAREAFF.

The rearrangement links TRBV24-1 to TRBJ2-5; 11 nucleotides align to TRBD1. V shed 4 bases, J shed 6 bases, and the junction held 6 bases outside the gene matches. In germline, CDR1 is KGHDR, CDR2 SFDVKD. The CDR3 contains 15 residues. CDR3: CATSDQGTGGKTQYF. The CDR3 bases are TGTGCCACCAGTGACCAAGGGACAGGGGGGAAGACCCAGTACTTC.

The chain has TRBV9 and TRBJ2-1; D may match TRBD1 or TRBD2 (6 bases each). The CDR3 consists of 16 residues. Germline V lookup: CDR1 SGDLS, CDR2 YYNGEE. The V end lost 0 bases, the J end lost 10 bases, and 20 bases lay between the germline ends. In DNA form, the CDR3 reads TGTGCCAGCAGCGTAGCTATGGACGGGGGCCGTGGGGAGCAGTTCTTC. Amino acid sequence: CASSVAMDGGRGEQFF.

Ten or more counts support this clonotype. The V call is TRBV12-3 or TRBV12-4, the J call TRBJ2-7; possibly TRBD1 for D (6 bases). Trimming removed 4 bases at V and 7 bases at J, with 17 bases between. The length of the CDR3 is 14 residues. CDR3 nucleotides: TGTGCCAGCAGTTCCGAAGACAGGAATGGTGAGCAGTACTTC. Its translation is CASSSEDRNGEQYF.

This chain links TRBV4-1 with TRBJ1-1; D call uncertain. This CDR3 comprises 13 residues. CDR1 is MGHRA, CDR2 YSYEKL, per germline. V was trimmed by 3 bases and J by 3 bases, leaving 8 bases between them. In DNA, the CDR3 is TGCGCCAGCAGCCACTTGTACGACACTGAAGCTTTCTTT. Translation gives CASSHLYDTEAFF.

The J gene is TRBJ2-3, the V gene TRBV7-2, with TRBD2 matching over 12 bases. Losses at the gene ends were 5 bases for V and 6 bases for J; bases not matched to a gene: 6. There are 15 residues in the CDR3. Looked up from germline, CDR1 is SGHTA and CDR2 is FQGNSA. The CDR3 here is CASSATSGSLDTQYF. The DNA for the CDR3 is TGTGCCAGCAGCGCGACTAGCGGGAGCTTGGATACGCAGTATTTT.

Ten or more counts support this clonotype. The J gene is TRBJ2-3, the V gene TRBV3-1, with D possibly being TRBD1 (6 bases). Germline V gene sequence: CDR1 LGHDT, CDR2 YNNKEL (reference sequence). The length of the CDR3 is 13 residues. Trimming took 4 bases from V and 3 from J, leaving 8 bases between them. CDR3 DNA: TGTGCCAGCAGCCGCAGGGGTACAGATACGCAGTATTTT. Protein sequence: CASSRRGTDTQYF.

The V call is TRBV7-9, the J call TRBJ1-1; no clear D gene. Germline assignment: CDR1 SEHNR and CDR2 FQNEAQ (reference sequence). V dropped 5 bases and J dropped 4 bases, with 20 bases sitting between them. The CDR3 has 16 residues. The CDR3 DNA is TGTGCCAGCAGCCCGCAAGGGTCGGGGATTGGCACTGAAGCTTTCTTT. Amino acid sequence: CASSPQGSGIGTEAFF.

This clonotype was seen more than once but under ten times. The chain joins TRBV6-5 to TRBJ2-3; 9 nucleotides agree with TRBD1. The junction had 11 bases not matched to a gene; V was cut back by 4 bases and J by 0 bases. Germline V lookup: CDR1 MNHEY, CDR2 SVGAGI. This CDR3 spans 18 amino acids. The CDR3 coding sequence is TGTGCCAGCAGTTTCCTAACAGGGGGCCCTCCTAGCACAGATACGCAGTATTTT. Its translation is CASSFLTGGPPSTDTQYF.

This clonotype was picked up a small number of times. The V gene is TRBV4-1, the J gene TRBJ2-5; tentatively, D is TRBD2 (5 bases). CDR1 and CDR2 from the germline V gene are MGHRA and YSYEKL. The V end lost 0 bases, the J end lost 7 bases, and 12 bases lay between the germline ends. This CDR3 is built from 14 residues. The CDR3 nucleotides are TGCGCCAGCAGCCAAGATGAGCTAGCCGGGACCCAGTACTTC. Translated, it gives CASSQDELAGTQYF.

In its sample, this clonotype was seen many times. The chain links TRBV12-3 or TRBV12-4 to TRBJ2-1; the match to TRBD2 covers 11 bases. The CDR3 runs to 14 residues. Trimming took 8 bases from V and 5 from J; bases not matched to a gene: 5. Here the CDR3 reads CASGQLAGDNEQFF. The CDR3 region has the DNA TGTGCCAGCGGCCAACTAGCGGGGGACAATGAGCAGTTCTTC.

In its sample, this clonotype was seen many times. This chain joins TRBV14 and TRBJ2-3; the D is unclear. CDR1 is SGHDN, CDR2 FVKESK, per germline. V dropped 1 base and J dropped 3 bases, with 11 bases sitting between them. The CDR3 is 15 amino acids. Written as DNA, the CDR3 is TGTGCCAGCAGCCAAGTTAGATCCTTTACAGATACGCAGTATTTT. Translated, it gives CASSQVRSFTDTQYF.

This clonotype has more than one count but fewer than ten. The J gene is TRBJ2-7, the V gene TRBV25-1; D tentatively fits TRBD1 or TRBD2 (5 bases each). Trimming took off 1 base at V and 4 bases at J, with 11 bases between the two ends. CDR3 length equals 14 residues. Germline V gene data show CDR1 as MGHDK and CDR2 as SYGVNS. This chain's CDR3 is CASSESGARYEQYF. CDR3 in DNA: TGTGCCAGCAGTGAATCCGGGGCCCGGTACGAGCAGTACTTC.

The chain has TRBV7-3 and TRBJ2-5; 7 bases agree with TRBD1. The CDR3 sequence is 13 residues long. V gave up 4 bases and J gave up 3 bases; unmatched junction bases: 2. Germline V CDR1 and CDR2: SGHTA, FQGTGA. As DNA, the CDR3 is TGTGCCAGCAGCTGGGGGACAGAAGAGACCCAGTACTTC. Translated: CASSWGTEETQYF.

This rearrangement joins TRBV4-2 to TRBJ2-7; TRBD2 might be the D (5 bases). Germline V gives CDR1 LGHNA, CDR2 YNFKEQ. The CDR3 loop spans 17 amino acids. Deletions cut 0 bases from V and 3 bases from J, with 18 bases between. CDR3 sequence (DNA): TGTGCCAGCAGCCAAGATTTGGACGGAGGTGGGGACTACGAGCAGTACTTC. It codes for CASSQDLDGGGDYEQYF.

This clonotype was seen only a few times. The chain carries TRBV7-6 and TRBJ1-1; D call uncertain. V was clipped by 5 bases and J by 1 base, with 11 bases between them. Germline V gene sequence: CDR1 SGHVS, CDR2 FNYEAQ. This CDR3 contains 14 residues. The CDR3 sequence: CASSPDMRNTEAFF. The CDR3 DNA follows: TGTGCCAGCAGCCCAGACATGAGGAACACTGAAGCTTTCTTT.

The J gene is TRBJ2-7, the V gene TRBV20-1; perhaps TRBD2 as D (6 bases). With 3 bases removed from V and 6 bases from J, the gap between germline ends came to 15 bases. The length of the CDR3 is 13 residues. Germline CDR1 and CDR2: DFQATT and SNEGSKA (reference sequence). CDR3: CSASGTLGAEQYF. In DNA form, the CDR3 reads TGCAGTGCTAGCGGGACTCTGGGTGCCGAGCAGTACTTC.

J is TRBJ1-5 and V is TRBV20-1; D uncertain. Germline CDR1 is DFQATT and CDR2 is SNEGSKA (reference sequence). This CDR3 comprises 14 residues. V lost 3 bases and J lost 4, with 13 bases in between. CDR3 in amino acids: CSASVPGRNQPQHF. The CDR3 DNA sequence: TGCAGTGCTAGTGTACCGGGAAGGAATCAGCCCCAGCATTTT.

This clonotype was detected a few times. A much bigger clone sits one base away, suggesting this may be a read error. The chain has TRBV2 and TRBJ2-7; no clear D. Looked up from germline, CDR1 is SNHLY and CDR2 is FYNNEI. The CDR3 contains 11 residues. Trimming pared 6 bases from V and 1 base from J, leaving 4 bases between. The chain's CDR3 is CASRRSYEQYF. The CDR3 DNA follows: TGTGCCAGCAGGAGATCCTACGAGCAGTACTTC.

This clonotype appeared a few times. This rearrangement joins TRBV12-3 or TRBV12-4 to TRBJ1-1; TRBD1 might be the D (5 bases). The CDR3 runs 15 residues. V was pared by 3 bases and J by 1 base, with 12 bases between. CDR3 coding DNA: TGTGCCAGCAGTTTCGGGACTGGGCGGAACACTGAAGCTTTCTTT. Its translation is CASSFGTGRNTEAFF.

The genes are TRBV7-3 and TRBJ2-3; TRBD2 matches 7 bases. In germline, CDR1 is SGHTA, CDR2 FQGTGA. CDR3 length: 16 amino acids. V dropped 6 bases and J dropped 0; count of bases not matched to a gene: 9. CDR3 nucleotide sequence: TGTGCCAGCAGTCCATCTAGCGGACTTAGCACAGATACGCAGTATTTT. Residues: CASSPSSGLSTDTQYF.

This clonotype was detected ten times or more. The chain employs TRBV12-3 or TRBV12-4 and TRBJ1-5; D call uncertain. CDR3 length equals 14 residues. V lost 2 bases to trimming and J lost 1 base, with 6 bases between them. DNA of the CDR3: TGTGCCAGCAGTTTAACAAGGAGCAATCAGCCCCAGCATTTT. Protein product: CASSLTRSNQPQHF.